Shown below are 18 T cell receptor beta chains from a single sample sequenced in a study of T cell changes during pregnancy in multiple sclerosis (dated by TCRdb to the late 2010s). The library was obtained by the immunoSEQ multiplex PCR assay. Entries here come from immuneACCESS through TCRdb and include only in-frame sequences with V and J called. Some clones fail to appear in such tables; in the studies checked, an unresolved V gene covers under half of the shortfall, and the cause of the remainder is unknown. Within this sample are some 70,000 clones, with more than 85% of them counted one time only. The ten largest clones capture about 2.3% of the sample. Here the sequenced sample was peripheral blood, taken in the first trimester of pregnancy. The source of these receptors is a female donor with multiple sclerosis, enrolled in a pregnancy study.

J is TRBJ2-2 and V is TRBV5-1; 12 bases match TRBD2. Germline lookup yields CDR1 SGHRS and CDR2 YFSETQ. The CDR3 runs to 15 residues. With V trimmed by 3 bases and J by 5 bases, 2 bases remained unmatched. CDR3 bases: TGCGCCAGCAGCTGGACTAGCGGGGAAACCGGGGAGCTGTTTTTT. Protein: CASSWTSGETGELFF.

The chain recombines TRBV27 with TRBJ2-2; 11 bases map to TRBD2. CDR3 length equals 15 residues. With V trimmed by 9 bases and J by 4 bases, 7 bases remained unmatched. Per the germline V gene, CDR1 is MNHEY and CDR2 is SMNVEV (reference sequence). The chain's CDR3 is CARRSGRGGTGELFF. The CDR3 DNA reads as TGTGCCAGACGTAGCGGGAGGGGTGGCACCGGGGAGCTGTTTTTT.

CDR3: CASSYSPPDTEAFF. The CDR3 DNA reads as TGTGCCAGCAGTTACTCGCCGCCGGACACTGAAGCTTTCTTT. The chain employs TRBV6-5 and TRBJ1-1; D is undetermined. Germline CDR1 and CDR2: MNHEY and SVGAGI. The CDR3 has 14 amino acids. V was clipped by 0 bases and J by 3 bases, with 8 bases between them.

V gene TRBV27 combines with J gene TRBJ2-7, with a possible D match to TRBD2 (7 bases). The CDR3 consists of 17 residues. V dropped 0 bases and J dropped 2 bases, with 17 bases sitting between them. Per germline, CDR1 MNHEY and CDR2 SMNVEV (reference sequence). This chain's CDR3 is CASSLSVGGAITYEQYF. CDR3 coding DNA: TGTGCCAGCAGTTTATCAGTAGGGGGGGCTATTACCTACGAGCAGTACTTC.

This chain connects TRBV7-3 to TRBJ2-1; D is possibly TRBD2 (6 bases). V lost 4 bases, J lost 5 bases, and 12 bases lay in between. The CDR3 is 14 amino acids. Germline assignment: CDR1 SGHTA and CDR2 FQGTGA. CDR3 in DNA: TGTGCCAGCAGCTCCGGGACTCCTAACAATGAGCAGTTCTTC. Residues: CASSSGTPNNEQFF. The full variable domain, its missing parts supplied by reference TRBV7-3 and TRBJ2-1, is GAGVSQTPSNKVTEKGKYVELRCDPISGHTALYWYRQSLGQGPEFLIYFQGTGAADDSGLPNDRFFAVRPEGSVSTLKIQRTERGDSAVYLCASSSGTPNNEQFFGPGTRLTVL.

The chain combines TRBV6-1 with TRBJ2-7; a possible D gene is TRBD2 (5 bases). V was clipped by 1 base and J by 5 bases, with 12 bases between them. Per germline, CDR1 MNHNS and CDR2 SASEGT. The CDR3 consists of 14 residues. CDR3 in DNA: TGTGCCAGCAGTGAAGATTCGGGGAGAGACGAGCAGTACTTC. It translates to CASSEDSGRDEQYF.

The chain carries TRBV10-2 and TRBJ2-3; 12 bases are a match to TRBD2. CDR1 is WSHSY, CDR2 SAAADI, per germline. V lost 4 bases and J lost 2; bases outside the gene matches: 1. The CDR3 loop spans 15 amino acids. CDR3 sequence reads: CASSGTSGTTDTQYF. The CDR3 DNA sequence: TGCGCCAGCAGTGGGACTAGCGGGACCACAGATACGCAGTATTTT.

The V call is TRBV5-1, the J call TRBJ2-3; 7 bases agree with TRBD2. Germline V gene sequence: CDR1 SGHRS, CDR2 YFSETQ. This CDR3 is 17 amino acids long. The V gene end was trimmed by 4 bases and the J gene end by 0 bases; junction bases not matched to a gene: 11. The CDR3 sequence is CASSPLRSGTSTDTQYF. In DNA form, the CDR3 reads TGCGCCAGCAGCCCCCTAAGGAGCGGGACCAGCACAGATACGCAGTATTTT.

V is TRBV6-1 and J is TRBJ1-2; the match to TRBD1 covers 7 bases. Germline CDR1 is MNHNS and CDR2 is SASEGT. V was pared by 6 bases and J by 4 bases, with 8 bases of the junction left unmatched. The CDR3 covers 14 residues. For the CDR3, the DNA is TGTGCCAGCAGCTCCTCGACAGGGAGCTATGGCTACACCTTC. Protein: CASSSSTGSYGYTF.

The gene calls are TRBV15 and TRBJ1-2, with 12 nucleotides matching TRBD1. Looked up from germline, CDR1 is LNHNV and CDR2 is YYDKDF (reference sequence). The V segment lost 3 bases and the J segment 3 bases; nucleotides outside the gene matches: 2. This CDR3 region has 15 residues. The CDR3 loop reads CATSRGQGADYGYTF. The CDR3 nucleotides are TGTGCCACCAGCAGGGGACAGGGGGCTGACTATGGCTACACCTTC.

This chain joins TRBV28 and TRBJ2-1; no reliable D call. With 3 bases removed from V and 8 bases from J, the gap between germline ends came to 5 bases. CDR1 is MDHEN, CDR2 SYDVKM, per germline. The CDR3 spans 11 residues. The CDR3 DNA reads TGTGCCAGCAGTTTTCTCCATGAGCAGTTCTTC. This gives the protein CASSFLHEQFF. Combining the CDR3 with reference TRBV28 and TRBJ2-1 gives the whole variable domain DVKVTQSSRYLVKRTGEKVFLECVQDMDHENMFWYRQDPGLGLRLIYFSYDVKMKEKGDIPEGYSVSREKKERFSLILESASTNQTSMYLCASSFLHEQFFGPGTRLTVL.

In its sample, this clone was seen a few times. The V and J genes are TRBV5-1 and TRBJ1-1, with D possibly matching TRBD1 (5 bases). The CDR3 runs to 14 residues. Trimming removed 3 bases at V and 4 bases at J, with 13 bases between. The germline CDR1 and CDR2 sequences are SGHRS and YFSETQ. CDR3 region: CASSWGGGSTEAFF. The CDR3 DNA reads TGCGCCAGCAGCTGGGGTGGGGGGTCCACTGAAGCTTTCTTT.

Remarks on this clone: Distinct nucleotide sequences in the sample also encode this CDR3. This rearrangement joins TRBV14 to TRBJ2-1, with 7 positions matching TRBD2. Germline V CDR1 and CDR2: SGHDN, FVKESK. The CDR3 is made up of 16 amino acids. The V and J ends lost 4 bases and 3 bases, in that order; junction bases with no gene match: 9. CDR3 loop: CASSRASGRHYNEQFF. The CDR3 region has the DNA TGTGCCAGCAGCCGGGCTAGCGGACGTCACTACAATGAGCAGTTCTTC. Based on the CDR3 plus reference TRBV14 and TRBJ2-1, the full variable domain is EAGVTQFPSHSVIEKGQTVTLRCDPISGHDNLYWYRRVMGKEIKFLLHFVKESKQDESGMPNNRFLAERTGGTYSTLKVQPAELEDSGVYFCASSRASGRHYNEQFFGPGTRLTVL.

The chain uses TRBV27 and TRBJ1-2; D remains ambiguous. V was shortened by 6 bases and J by 8 bases, with 16 bases between the two germline ends. Germline lookup yields CDR1 MNHEY and CDR2 SMNVEV (reference sequence). This CDR3 is built from 13 residues. Here the CDR3 DNA reads TGTGCCAGCAGCCCTGGACTTTACGGGGGCTACACCTTC. Translating gives CASSPGLYGGYTF.

V and J are TRBV2 and TRBJ1-5; D is uncertain. This CDR3 comprises 16 residues. Germline loops: CDR1 SNHLY, CDR2 FYNNEI. Trimming took 1 base from V and 1 from J, leaving 11 bases between them. The CDR3 DNA is TGTGCCAGCAGTGAAGGGGCGGGGTTCAGCAATCAGCCCCAGCATTTT. This sequence encodes CASSEGAGFSNQPQHF.

The chain combines TRBV5-6 with TRBJ2-7; weak D call: TRBD2 (5 bases). V was cut by 0 bases and J by 3 bases, with 7 bases left in between. Germline V CDR1 and CDR2: SGHDT, YYEEEE. The CDR3 consists of 13 residues. The CDR3 region has the DNA TGTGCCAGCAGCTTGGTGGGGAGCTACGAGCAGTACTTC. Its translation is CASSLVGSYEQYF.

The chain carries TRBV7-2 and TRBJ1-1, with 7 bases identical to TRBD1. The CDR3 totals 16 residues. With V trimmed by 1 base and J by 0 bases, 5 bases remained unmatched. The germline V gene has CDR1 SGHTA and CDR2 FQGNSA. The CDR3 sequence is CASSLEARGLNTEAFF. CDR3 sequence (DNA): TGTGCCAGCAGCTTAGAGGCGAGGGGGCTGAACACTGAAGCTTTCTTT. Looking up the rest from reference TRBV7-2 and TRBJ1-1 gives the full variable domain: GAGVSQSPSNKVTEKGKDVELRCDPISGHTALYWYRQSLGQGLEFLIYFQGNSAPDKSGLPSDRFSAERTGGSVSTLTIQRTQQEDSAVYLCASSLEARGLNTEAFFGQGTRLTVV.

This clone was counted between two and nine times. The gene calls are TRBV6-6 and TRBJ2-7; possible D gene TRBD2, 6 bases. Germline CDR1 MNHNY, CDR2 SVGAGI (reference sequence). V lost 2 bases and J lost 6, with 8 bases in between. This CDR3 has 12 residues. CDR3 protein: CASSYPEGEQYF. The CDR3 bases are TGTGCCAGCAGTTACCCGGAGGGCGAGCAGTACTTC.